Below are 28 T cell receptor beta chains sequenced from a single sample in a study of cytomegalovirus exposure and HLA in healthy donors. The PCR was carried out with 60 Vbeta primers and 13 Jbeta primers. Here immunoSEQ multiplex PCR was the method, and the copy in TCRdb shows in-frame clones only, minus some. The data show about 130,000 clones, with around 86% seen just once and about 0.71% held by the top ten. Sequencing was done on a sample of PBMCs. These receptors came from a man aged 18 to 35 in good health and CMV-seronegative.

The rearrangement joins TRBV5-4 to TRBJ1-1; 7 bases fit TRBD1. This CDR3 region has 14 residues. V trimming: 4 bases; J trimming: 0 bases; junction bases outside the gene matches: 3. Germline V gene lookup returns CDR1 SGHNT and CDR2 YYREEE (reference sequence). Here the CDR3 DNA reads TGTGCCAGCAGCCGGGACAGATTGAACACTGAAGCTTTCTTT. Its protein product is CASSRDRLNTEAFF.

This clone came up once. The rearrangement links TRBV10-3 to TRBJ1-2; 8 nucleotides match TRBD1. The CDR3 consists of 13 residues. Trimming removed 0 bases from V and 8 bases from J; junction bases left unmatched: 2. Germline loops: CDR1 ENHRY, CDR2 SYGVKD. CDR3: CAISESQGAGYTF. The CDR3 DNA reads TGTGCCATCAGTGAGTCCCAGGGGGCCGGCTACACCTTC.

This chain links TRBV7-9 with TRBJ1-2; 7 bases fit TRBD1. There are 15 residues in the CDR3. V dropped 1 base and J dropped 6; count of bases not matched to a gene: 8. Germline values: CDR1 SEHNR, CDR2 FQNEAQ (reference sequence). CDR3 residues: CASSLVRGQKNGYTF. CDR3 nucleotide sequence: TGTGCCAGCAGCTTAGTACGGGGACAGAAAAATGGCTACACCTTC.

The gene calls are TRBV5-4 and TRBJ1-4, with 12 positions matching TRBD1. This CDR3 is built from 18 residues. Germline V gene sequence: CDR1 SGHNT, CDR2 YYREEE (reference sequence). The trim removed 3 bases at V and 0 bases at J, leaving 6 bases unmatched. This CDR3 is CASSSPGQGASTNEKLFF. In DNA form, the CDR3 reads TGTGCCAGCAGCTCGCCGGGACAGGGGGCTTCAACTAATGAAAAACTGTTTTTT.

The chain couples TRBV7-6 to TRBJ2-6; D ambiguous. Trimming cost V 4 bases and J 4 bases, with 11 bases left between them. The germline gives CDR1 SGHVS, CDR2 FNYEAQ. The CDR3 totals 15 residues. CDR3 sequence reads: CASSSLDSGANVLTF. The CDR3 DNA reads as TGTGCCAGCAGCTCTCTAGACTCCGGGGCCAACGTCCTGACTTTC.

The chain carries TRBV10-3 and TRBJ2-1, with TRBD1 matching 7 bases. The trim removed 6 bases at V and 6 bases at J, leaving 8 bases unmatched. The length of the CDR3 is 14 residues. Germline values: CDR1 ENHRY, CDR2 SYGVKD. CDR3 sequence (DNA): TGTGCCATCAGGCTAGGGGGCCCGGGCAATGAGCAGTTCTTC. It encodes CAIRLGGPGNEQFF.

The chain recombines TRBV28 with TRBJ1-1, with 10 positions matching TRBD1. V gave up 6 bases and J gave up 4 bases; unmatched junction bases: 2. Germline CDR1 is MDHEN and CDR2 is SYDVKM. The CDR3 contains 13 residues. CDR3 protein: CASRRQGATEAFF. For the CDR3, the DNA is TGTGCCAGCAGGAGACAGGGGGCCACTGAAGCTTTCTTT.

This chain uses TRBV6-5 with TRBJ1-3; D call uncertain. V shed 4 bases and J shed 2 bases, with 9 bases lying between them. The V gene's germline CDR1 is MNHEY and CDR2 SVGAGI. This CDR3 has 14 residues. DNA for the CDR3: TGTGCCAGCAGTTTACGGGGTACTGGAAACACCATATATTTT. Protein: CASSLRGTGNTIYF.

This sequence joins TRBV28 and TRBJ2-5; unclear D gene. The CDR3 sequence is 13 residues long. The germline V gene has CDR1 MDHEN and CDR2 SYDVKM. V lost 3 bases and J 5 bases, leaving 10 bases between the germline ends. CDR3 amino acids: CASSFWADETQYF. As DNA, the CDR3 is TGTGCCAGCAGTTTTTGGGCTGATGAGACCCAGTACTTC.

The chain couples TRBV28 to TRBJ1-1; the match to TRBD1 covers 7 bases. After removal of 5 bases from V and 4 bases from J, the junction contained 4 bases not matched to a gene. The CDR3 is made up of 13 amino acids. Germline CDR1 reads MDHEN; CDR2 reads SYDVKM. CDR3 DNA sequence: TGTGCCAGCAGTCCGACAGGGCGCACTGAAGCTTTCTTT. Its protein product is CASSPTGRTEAFF.

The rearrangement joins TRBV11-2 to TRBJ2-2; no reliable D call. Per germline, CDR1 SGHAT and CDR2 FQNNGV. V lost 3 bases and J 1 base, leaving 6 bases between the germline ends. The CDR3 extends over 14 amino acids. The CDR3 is CASSFLLNTGELFF. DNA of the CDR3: TGTGCCAGCAGCTTTCTTTTGAACACCGGGGAGCTGTTTTTT.

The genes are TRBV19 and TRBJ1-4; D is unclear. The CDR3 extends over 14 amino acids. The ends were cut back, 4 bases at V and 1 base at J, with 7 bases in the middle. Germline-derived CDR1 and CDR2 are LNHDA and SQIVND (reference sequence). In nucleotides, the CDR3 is TGTGCCAGTAGTAGCAGGAAAACTAATGAAAAACTGTTTTTT. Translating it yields CASSSRKTNEKLFF.

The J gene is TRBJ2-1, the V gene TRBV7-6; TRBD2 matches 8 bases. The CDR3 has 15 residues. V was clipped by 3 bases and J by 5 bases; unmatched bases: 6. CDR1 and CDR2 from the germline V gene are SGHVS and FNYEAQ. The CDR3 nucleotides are TGTGCCAGCAGCTTCATAGCGGGGAAAGACAATGAGCAGTTCTTC. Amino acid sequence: CASSFIAGKDNEQFF.

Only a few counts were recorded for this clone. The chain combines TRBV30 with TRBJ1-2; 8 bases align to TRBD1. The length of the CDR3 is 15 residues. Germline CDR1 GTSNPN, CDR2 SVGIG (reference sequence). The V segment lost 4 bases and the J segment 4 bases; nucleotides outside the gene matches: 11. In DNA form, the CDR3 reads TGTGCCTGGAAGTCGTGGCAGGGGGCGCTCTATGGCTACACCTTC. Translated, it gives CAWKSWQGALYGYTF.

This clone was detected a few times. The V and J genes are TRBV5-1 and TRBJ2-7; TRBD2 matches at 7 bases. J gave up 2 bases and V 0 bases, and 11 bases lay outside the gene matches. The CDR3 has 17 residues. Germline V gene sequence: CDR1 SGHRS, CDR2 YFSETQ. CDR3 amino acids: CASSLAPPQSGTYEQYF. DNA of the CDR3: TGCGCCAGCAGCTTGGCTCCCCCACAGAGCGGGACCTACGAGCAGTACTTC. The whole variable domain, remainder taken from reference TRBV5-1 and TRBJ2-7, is KAGVTQTPRYLIKTRGQQVTLSCSPISGHRSVSWYQQTPGQGLQFLFEYFSETQRNKGNFPGRFSGRQFSNSRSEMNVSTLELGDSALYLCASSLAPPQSGTYEQYFGPGTRLTVT.

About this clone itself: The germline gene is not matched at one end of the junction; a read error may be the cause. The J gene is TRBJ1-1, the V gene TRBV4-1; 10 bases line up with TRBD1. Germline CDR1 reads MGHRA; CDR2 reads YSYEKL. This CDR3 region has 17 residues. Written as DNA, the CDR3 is TGCTCCAGCAGCCAACAACGACAGGGGGCGATGAACACTGAAGCTTTCTTT. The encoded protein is CSSSQQRQGAMNTEAFF.

CDR3 residues: CASMGTGFLGTEAFF. The CDR3 DNA reads TGTGCCAGCATGGGGACAGGGTTTTTGGGCACTGAAGCTTTCTTT. This sequence joins TRBV27 and TRBJ1-1; 9 positions agree with TRBD1. Germline lookup yields CDR1 MNHEY and CDR2 SMNVEV (reference sequence). The CDR3 is made up of 15 amino acids. Trimming took 7 bases from V and 4 from J; bases not matched to a gene: 10.

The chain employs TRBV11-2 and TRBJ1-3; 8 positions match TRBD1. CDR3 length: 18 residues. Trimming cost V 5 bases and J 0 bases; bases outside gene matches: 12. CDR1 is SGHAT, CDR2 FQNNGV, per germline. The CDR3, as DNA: TGTGCCAGCAGCCCTAGACAGGGGACACTCTTCTCTGGAAACACCATATATTTT. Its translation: CASSPRQGTLFSGNTIYF.

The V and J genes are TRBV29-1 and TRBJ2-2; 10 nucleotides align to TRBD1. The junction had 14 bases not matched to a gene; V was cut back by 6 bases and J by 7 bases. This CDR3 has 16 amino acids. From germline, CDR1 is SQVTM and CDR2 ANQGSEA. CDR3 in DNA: TGCAGCGTAGGGGACAGGGGACGGCCGGCTTTCGGGGAGCTGTTTTTT. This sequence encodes CSVGDRGRPAFGELFF.

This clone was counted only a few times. CDR3 amino acids: CASTVRYEQYF. In nucleotides, the CDR3 is TGTGCCAGCACCGTCCGCTACGAGCAGTACTTC. The chain uses TRBV28 and TRBJ2-7; D is undetermined. Per the germline V gene, CDR1 is MDHEN and CDR2 is SYDVKM. Trimming took off 7 bases at V and 3 bases at J, with 7 bases between the two ends. The CDR3 runs to 11 residues.

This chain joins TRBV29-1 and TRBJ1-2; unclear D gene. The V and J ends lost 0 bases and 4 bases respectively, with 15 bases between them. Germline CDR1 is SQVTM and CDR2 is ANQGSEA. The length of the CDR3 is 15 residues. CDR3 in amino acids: CSVEDLGGSSYGYTF. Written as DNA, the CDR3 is TGCAGCGTTGAAGATCTAGGCGGCAGTTCCTATGGCTACACCTTC.

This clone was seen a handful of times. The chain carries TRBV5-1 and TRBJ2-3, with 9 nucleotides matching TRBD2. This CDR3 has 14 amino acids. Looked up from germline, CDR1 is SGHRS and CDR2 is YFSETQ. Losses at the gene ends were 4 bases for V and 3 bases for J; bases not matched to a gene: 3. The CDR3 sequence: CASSDSGGTDTQYF. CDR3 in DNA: TGCGCCAGCAGCGATAGCGGGGGTACAGATACGCAGTATTTT.

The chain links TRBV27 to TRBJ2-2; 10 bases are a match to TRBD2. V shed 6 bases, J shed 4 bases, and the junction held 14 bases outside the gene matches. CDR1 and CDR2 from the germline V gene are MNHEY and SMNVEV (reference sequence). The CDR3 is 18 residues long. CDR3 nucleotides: TGTGCCAGCAGCGTAGCGGGGGGTCTCTTTTTAGTCACCGGGGAGCTGTTTTTT. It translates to CASSVAGGLFLVTGELFF.

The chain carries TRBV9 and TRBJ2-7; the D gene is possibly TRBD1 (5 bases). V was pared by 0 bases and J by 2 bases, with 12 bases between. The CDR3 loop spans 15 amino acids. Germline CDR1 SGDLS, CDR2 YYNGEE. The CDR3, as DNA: TGTGCCAGCAGCGTAGGGGCCATGGGGCCCTACGAGCAGTACTTC. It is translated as CASSVGAMGPYEQYF.

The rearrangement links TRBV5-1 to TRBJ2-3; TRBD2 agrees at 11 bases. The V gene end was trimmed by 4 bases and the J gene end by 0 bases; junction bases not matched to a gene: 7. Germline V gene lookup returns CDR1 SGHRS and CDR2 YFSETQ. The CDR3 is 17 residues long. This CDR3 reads CASSPLASGGSTDTQYF. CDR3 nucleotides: TGCGCCAGCAGCCCCTTAGCTAGCGGGGGGAGCACAGATACGCAGTATTTT.

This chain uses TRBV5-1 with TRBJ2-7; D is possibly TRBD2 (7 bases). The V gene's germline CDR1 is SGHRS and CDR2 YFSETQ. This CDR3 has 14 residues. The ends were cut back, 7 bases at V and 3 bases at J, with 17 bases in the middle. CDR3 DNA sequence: TGCGCCAGCGGCGGGGGTCAGGGGATCTACGAGCAGTACTTC. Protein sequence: CASGGGQGIYEQYF.

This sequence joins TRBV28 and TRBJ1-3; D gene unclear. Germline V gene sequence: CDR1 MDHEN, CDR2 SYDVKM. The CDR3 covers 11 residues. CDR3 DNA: TGTGCTATCCTCTCTGGAAACACCATATATTTT. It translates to CAILSGNTIYF.

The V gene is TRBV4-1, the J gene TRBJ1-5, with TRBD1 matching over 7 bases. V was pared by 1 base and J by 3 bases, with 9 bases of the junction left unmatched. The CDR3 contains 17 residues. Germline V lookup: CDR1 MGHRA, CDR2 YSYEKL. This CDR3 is CASSQVYRDSHNQPQHF. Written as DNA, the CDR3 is TGCGCCAGCAGCCAAGTTTATAGGGACAGCCACAATCAGCCCCAGCATTTT.